The 4 T cell receptor beta chains listed next were all sequenced from one sample in a study of lymphopenia after photon versus proton radiotherapy. Profiled with immunoSEQ multiplex PCR; TCRdb holds only in-frame clones, not every one. This table holds 60,000 or so clones, about 90% found once. The input for sequencing was peripheral blood, taken from a patient treated with photon-based radiotherapy. The receptors shown here come from a man aged 40-49 years with gastric cancer.

The gene calls are TRBV5-1 and TRBJ2-1; 9 nucleotides line up with TRBD1. Per germline, CDR1 SGHRS and CDR2 YFSETQ. V gave up 3 bases and J gave up 4 bases; unmatched junction bases: 5. The CDR3 spans 15 residues. DNA for the CDR3: TGCGCCAGCAGCTGGGACAGGGTGTCGTACAATGAGCAGTTCTTC. It translates to CASSWDRVSYNEQFF.

The genes are TRBV30 and TRBJ1-4, with D possibly matching TRBD1 (5 bases). The CDR3 consists of 16 residues. Trimming shortened V by 0 bases and J by 4 bases, and 15 bases separated the two germline ends. Germline CDR1 GTSNPN, CDR2 SVGIG (reference sequence). CDR3: CAWSVQAGGSNEKLFF. In DNA, the CDR3 is TGTGCCTGGAGTGTACAGGCGGGGGGGAGTAATGAAAAACTGTTTTTT. Variable domain in full (rest from reference TRBV30 and TRBJ1-4): SQTIHQWPATLVQPVGSPLSLECTVEGTSNPNLYWYRQAAGRGLQLLFYSVGIGQISSEVPQNLSASRPQDRQFILSSKKLLLSDSGFYLCAWSVQAGGSNEKLFFGSGTQLSVL.

CDR3 residues: CASTPTGRGRYTF. CDR3 sequence (DNA): TGTGCCAGCACTCCAACCGGGCGTGGCCGCTACACCTTC. The chain joins TRBV27 to TRBJ1-2; no clear D. Germline V gene sequence: CDR1 MNHEY, CDR2 SMNVEV (reference sequence). The CDR3 is 13 amino acids. Trimming left V 7 bases short and J 9 bases short, with 18 bases between.

The genes are TRBV12-5 and TRBJ1-1; tentatively, D is TRBD1 (5 bases). V was cut by 2 bases and J by 7 bases, with 8 bases left in between. Germline CDR1 LGHNT, CDR2 FRNRAP. The CDR3 extends over 12 amino acids. The CDR3 reads CASGLLQGEAFF. The CDR3 bases are TGTGCTAGTGGTTTGCTTCAGGGTGAAGCTTTCTTT.